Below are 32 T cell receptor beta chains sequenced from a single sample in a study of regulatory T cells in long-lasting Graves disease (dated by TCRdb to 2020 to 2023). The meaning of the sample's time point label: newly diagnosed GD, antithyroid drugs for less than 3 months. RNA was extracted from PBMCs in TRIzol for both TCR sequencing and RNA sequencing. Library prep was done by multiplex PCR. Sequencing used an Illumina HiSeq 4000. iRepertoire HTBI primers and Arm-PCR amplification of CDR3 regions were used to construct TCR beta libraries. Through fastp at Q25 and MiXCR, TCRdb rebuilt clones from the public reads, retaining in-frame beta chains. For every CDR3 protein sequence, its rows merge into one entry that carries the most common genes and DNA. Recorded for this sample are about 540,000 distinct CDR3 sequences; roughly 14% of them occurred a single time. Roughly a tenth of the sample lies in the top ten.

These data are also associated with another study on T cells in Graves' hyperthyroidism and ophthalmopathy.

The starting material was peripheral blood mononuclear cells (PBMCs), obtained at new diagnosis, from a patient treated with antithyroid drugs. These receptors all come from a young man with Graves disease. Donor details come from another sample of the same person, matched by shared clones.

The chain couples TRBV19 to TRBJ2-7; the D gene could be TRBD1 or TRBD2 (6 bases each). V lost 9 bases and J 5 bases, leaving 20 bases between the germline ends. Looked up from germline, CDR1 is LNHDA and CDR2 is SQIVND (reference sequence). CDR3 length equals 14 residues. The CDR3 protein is CASLRDTGADEQYF. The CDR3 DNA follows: TGTGCCAGCCTACGGGACACGGGGGCGGACGAGCAGTACTTC.

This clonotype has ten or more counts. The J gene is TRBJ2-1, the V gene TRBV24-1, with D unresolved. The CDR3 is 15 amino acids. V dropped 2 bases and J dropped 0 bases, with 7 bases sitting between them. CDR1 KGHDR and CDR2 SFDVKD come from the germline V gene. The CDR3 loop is CATSDSWSSYNEQFF. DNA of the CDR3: TGTGCCACCAGTGATTCGTGGAGCTCCTACAATGAGCAGTTCTTC.

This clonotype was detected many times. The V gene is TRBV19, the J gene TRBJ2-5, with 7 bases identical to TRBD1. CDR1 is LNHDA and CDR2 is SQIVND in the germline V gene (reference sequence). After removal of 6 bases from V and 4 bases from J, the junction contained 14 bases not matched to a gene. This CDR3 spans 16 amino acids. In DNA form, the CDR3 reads TGTGCCAGTAGCGGGACGGACAGGCCGGGGTTAGAGACCCAGTACTTC. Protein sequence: CASSGTDRPGLETQYF.

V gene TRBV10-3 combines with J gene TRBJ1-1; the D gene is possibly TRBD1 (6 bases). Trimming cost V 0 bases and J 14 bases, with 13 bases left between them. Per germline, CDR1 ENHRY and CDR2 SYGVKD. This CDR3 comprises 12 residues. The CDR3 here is CAISESTGGRFF. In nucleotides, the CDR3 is TGTGCCATCAGTGAGTCGACTGGGGGGCGCTTCTTT.

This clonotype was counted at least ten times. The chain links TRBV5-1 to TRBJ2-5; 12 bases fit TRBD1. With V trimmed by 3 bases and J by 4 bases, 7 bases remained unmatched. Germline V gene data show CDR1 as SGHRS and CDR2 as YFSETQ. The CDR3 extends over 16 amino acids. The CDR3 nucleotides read TGCGCCAGCAGCTGGGCGGGACAGGGGGCTGGAGAGACCCAGTACTTC. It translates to CASSWAGQGAGETQYF.

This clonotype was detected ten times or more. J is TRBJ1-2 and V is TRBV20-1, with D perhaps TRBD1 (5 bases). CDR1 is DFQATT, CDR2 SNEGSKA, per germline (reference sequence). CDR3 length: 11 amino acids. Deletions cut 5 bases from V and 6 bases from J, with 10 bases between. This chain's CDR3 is CSAPGTHGYTF. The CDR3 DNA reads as TGCAGTGCTCCCGGGACGCATGGCTACACCTTC.

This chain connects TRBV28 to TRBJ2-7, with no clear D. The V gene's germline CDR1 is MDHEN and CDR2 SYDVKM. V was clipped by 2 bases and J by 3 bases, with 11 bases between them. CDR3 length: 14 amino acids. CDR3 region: CASSLIPLYYEQYF. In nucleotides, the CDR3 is TGTGCCAGCAGTTTAATTCCCCTCTACTACGAGCAGTACTTC.

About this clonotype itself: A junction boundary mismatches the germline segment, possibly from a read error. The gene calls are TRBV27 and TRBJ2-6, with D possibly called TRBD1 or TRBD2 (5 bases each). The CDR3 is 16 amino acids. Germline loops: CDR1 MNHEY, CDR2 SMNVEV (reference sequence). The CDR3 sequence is CASSGRTIPGANFLTF. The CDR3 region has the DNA TGTGCCAGCAGCGGCAGGACGATTCCCGGGGCCAACTTCCTGACTTTC.

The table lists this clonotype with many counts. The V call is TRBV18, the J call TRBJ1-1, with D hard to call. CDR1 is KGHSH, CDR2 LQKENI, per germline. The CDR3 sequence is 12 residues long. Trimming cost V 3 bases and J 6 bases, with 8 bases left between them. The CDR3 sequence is CASSPGVAEAFF. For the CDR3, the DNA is TGTGCCAGCTCACCTGGCGTGGCTGAAGCTTTCTTT. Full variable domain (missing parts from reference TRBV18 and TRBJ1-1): NAGVMQNPRHLVRRRGQEARLRCSPMKGHSHVYWYRQLPEEGLKFMVYLQKENIIDESGMPKERFSAEFPKEGPSILRIQQVVRGDSAAYFCASSPGVAEAFFGQGTRLTVV.

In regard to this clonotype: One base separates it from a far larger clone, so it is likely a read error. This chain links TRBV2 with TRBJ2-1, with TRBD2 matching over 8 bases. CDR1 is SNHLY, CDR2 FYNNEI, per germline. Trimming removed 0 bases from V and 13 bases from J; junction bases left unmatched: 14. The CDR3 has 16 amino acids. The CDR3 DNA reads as TGTGCCAGCAGTGAAGCTCCGGTAGCGGGACAAGAGACCCAGTTCTTC. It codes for CASSEAPVAGQETQFF.

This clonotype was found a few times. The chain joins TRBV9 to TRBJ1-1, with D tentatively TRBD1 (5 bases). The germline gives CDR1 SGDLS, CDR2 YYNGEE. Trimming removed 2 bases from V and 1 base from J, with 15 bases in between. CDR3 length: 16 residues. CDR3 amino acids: CASSVQGTAGNTEAFF. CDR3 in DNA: TGTGCCAGCAGCGTCCAAGGGACGGCCGGGAACACTGAAGCTTTCTTT.

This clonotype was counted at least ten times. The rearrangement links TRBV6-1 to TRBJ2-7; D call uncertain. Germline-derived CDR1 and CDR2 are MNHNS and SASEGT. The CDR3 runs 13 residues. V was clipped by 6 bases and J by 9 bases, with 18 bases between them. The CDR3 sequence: CASSSTRVQAQYF. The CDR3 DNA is TGTGCCAGCAGCTCGACCCGAGTGCAGGCGCAGTACTTC.

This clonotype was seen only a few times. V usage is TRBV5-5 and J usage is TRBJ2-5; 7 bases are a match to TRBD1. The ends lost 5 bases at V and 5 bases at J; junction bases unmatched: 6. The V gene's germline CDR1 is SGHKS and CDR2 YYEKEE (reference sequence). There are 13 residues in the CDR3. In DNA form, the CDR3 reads TGTGCCAGCAGTAGGGGGCCTATCGAGACCCAGTACTTC. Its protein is CASSRGPIETQYF.

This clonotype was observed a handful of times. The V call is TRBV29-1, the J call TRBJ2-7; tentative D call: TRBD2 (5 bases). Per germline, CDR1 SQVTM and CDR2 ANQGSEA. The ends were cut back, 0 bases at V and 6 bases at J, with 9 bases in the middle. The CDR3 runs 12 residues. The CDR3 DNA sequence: TGCAGCGTTGAAGAAGCAGGAGGCGAGCAGTACTTC. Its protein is CSVEEAGGEQYF.

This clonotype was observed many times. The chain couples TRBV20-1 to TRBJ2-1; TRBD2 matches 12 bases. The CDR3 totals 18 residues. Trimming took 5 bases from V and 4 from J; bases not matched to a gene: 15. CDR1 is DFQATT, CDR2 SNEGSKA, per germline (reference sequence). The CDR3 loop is CSAQYLTSGRLPYNEQFF. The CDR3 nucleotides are TGCAGTGCTCAGTATTTGACTAGCGGGAGACTCCCTTACAATGAGCAGTTCTTC.

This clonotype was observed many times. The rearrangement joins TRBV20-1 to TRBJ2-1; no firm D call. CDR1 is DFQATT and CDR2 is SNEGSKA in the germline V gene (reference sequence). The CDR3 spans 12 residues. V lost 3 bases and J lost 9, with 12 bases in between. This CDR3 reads CSARAPLVEQFF. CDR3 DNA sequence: TGCAGTGCTAGGGCTCCTCTAGTTGAGCAGTTCTTC.

The CDR3 sequence: CASSRTSGRSSYEQYF. The CDR3 bases are TGTGCCAGCAGTCGGACTAGCGGGAGAAGCTCCTACGAGCAGTACTTC. The rearrangement links TRBV2 to TRBJ2-7; 13 bases map to TRBD2. V lost 5 bases to trimming and J lost 0 bases; unmatched junction nucleotides: 4. This CDR3 contains 16 residues. CDR1 SNHLY and CDR2 FYNNEI come from the germline V gene.

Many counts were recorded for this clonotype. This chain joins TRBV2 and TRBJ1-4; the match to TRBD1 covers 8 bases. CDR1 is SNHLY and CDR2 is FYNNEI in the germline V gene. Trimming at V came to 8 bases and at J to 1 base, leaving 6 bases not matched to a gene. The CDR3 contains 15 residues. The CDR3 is CASDTGGGTNEKLFF. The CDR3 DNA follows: TGTGCCAGCGATACAGGGGGTGGAACTAATGAAAAACTGTTTTTT.

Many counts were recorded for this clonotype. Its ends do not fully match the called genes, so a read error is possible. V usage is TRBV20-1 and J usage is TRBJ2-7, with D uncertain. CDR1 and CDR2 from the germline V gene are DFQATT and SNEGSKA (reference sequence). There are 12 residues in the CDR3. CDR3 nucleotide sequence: TGCAGTGCTAGAGATCGAACGAGTTCTCCTTCCTTC. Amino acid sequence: CSARDRTSSPSF.

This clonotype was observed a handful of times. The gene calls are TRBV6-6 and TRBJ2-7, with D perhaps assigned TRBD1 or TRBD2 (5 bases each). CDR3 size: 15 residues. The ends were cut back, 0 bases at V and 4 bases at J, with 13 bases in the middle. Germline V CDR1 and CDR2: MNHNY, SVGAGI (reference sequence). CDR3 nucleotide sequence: TGTGCCAGCAGTTACTCGAGGGACCCCGGTTACGAGCAGTACTTC. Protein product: CASSYSRDPGYEQYF.

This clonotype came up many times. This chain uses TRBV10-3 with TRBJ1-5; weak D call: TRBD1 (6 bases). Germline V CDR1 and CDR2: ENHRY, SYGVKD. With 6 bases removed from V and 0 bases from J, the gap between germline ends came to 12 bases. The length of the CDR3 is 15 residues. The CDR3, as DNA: TGTGCCATCAGCCGACAGGCCGATAGCAATCAGCCCCAGCATTTT. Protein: CAISRQADSNQPQHF.

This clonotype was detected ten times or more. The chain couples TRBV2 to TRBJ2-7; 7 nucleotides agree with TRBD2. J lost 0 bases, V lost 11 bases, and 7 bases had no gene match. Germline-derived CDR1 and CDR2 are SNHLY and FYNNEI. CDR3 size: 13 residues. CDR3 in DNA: TGTGCCGGCCTAGGGACTAACTCCTACGAGCAGTACTTC. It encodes CAGLGTNSYEQYF.

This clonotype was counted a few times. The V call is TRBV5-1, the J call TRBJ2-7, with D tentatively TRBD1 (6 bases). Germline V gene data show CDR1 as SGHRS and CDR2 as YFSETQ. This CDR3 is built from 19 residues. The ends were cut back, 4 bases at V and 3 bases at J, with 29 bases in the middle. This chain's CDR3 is CASSPSHDRMDAKNYEQYF. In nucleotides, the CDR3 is TGCGCCAGCAGCCCGTCCCATGACAGGATGGACGCCAAAAACTACGAGCAGTACTTC.

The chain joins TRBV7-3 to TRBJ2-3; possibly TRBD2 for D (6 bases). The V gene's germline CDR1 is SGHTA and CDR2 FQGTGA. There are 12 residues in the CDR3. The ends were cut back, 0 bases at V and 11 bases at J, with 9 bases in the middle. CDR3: CASSLTRDWQYF. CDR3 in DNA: TGTGCCAGCAGCTTAACTCGGGACTGGCAGTATTTT.

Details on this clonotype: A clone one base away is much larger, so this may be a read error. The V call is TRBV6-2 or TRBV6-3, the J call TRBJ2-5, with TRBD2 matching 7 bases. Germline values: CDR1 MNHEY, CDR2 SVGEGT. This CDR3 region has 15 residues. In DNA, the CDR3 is TGTGTCAGCAGTTACTCGGTTGGGGGGGAAGAGACCCAGTACTTC. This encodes CVSSYSVGGEETQYF.

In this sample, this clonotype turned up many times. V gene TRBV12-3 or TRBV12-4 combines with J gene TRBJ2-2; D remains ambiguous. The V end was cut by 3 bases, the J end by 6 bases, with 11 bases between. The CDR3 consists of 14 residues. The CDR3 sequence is CASSFVRGAGELFF. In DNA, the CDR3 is TGTGCCAGCAGTTTCGTCCGCGGCGCCGGGGAGCTGTTTTTT.

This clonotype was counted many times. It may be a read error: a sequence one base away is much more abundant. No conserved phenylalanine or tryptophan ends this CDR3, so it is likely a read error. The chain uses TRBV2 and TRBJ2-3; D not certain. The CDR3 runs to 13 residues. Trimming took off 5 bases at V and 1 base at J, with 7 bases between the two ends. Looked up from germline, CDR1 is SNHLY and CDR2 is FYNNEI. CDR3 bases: TGTGCCAGCAGTTCGGCTCGCACAGATACGCAGTATCTT. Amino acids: CASSSARTDTQYL.

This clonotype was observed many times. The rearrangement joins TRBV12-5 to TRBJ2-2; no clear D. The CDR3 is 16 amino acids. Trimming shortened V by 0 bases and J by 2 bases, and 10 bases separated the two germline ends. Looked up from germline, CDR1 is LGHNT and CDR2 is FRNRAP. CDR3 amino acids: CASGLVPGSNTGELFF. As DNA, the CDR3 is TGTGCTAGTGGTTTGGTACCCGGTTCTAACACCGGGGAGCTGTTTTTT. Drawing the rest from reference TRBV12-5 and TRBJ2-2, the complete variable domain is DARVTQTPRHKVTEMGQEVTMRCQPILGHNTVFWYRQTMMQGLELLAYFRNRAPLDDSGMPKDRFSAEMPDATLATLKIQPSEPRDSAVYFCASGLVPGSNTGELFFGEGSRLTVL.

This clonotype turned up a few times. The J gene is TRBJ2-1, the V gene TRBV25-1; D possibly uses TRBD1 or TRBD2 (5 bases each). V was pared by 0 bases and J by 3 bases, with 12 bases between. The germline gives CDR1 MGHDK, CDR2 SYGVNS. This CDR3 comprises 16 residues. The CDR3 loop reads CASSEYGEGLYNEQFF. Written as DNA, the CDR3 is TGTGCCAGCAGTGAATATGGTGAGGGGCTCTACAATGAGCAGTTCTTC.

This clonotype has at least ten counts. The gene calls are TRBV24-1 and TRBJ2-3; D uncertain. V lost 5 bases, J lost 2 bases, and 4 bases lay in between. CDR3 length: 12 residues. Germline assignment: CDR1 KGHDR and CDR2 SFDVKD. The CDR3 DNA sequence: TGTGCCACCAGTGCATCCACAGATACGCAGTATTTT. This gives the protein CATSASTDTQYF.

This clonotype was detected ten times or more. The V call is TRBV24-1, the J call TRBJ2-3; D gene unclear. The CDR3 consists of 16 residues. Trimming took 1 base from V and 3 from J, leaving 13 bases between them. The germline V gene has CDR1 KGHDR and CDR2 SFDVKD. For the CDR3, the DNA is TGTGCCACCAGTGATTTAATTTTGGGCGGAACAGATACGCAGTATTTT. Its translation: CATSDLILGGTDTQYF.

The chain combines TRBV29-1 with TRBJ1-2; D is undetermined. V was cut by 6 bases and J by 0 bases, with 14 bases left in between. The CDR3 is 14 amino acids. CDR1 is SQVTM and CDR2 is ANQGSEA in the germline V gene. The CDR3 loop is CSVAGSASNYGYTF. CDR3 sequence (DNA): TGCAGCGTAGCGGGCAGCGCGTCTAACTATGGCTACACCTTC. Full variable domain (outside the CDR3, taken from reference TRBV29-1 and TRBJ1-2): SAVISQKPSRDICQRGTSLTIQCQVDSQVTMMFWYRQQPGQSLTLIATANQGSEATYESGFVIDKFPISRPNLTFSTLTVSNMSPEDSSIYLCSVAGSASNYGYTFGSGTRLTVV.